Listed below are T cell receptor beta chains from one sample, sequenced in a study of Ad26.COV2.S vaccination and SARS-CoV-2 variants. Here immunoSEQ multiplex PCR was the method, and the copy in TCRdb shows in-frame clones only, minus some. The sample lists some 330,000 clones; approximately 87% were seen once. This material consisted of peripheral blood, taken in a trial of Ad26.COV2.S vaccine versus placebo. These receptors were collected from a person between 18 and 60 years old who received the Ad26.COV2.S COVID-19 vaccine or a placebo. The conserved cysteine and the conserved F or W are not part of the CDR3 here. The D gene is left open where the match is weak. Rows give clone size only sometimes, using once, few, many, or a class for an expanded clone.

j_gene: TRBJ1-2; v_gene: TRBV4-2; abundance: .; d_gene: .; CDR3aa: ASSQETQGGYGYT
j_gene: TRBJ1-2; v_gene: TRBV5-1; abundance: .; d_gene: TRBD1; CDR3aa: ASSPRTGHYGYT
j_gene: TRBJ1-1; v_gene: TRBV7-9; abundance: .; d_gene: .; CDR3aa: ASSYRSEAF
j_gene: TRBJ1-5; v_gene: TRBV30; abundance: many; d_gene: TRBD1; CDR3aa: AWRGGQPNQPQH
j_gene: TRBJ2-7; v_gene: TRBV6-5; abundance: .; d_gene: TRBD1; CDR3aa: ASSSQGAGEQY
j_gene: TRBJ1-5; v_gene: TRBV6-5; abundance: .; d_gene: .; CDR3aa: ASTAEPYSNQPQH
j_gene: TRBJ1-5; v_gene: TRBV5-1; abundance: .; d_gene: TRBD1; CDR3aa: ASSLGFSGGNQPQH
j_gene: TRBJ1-5; v_gene: TRBV15; abundance: .; d_gene: .; CDR3aa: ATSRVGTRGNQPQH
j_gene: TRBJ2-1; v_gene: TRBV6-5; abundance: .; d_gene: TRBD2; CDR3aa: ASSYSSGGEF
j_gene: TRBJ2-5; v_gene: TRBV7-8; abundance: .; d_gene: .; CDR3aa: ASSFHRTNHDRSQETQY
j_gene: TRBJ1-5; v_gene: TRBV4-3; abundance: .; d_gene: .; CDR3aa: AGSQDRGDNQPQH
j_gene: TRBJ2-1; v_gene: TRBV9; abundance: once; d_gene: .; CDR3aa: ASSLASEGYNEQF
j_gene: TRBJ1-6; v_gene: TRBV3-1/TRBV3-2; abundance: .; d_gene: TRBD1; CDR3aa: ASSGQGSDTSPLH
j_gene: TRBJ1-2; v_gene: TRBV4-1; abundance: .; d_gene: TRBD1; CDR3aa: ASSSTGTGAVVSIYGYT
j_gene: TRBJ1-3; v_gene: TRBV4-3; abundance: .; d_gene: .; CDR3aa: ASSQETPLSGNTIY
j_gene: TRBJ1-2; v_gene: TRBV4-2; abundance: once; d_gene: TRBD1; CDR3aa: ASSPRDRANYGYT
j_gene: TRBJ1-4; v_gene: TRBV11-3; abundance: .; d_gene: .; CDR3aa: ASSFVRPTNEKLF
j_gene: TRBJ1-6; v_gene: TRBV19; abundance: .; d_gene: .; CDR3aa: ASSLGSSYNSPLH
j_gene: TRBJ2-5; v_gene: TRBV19; abundance: .; d_gene: .; CDR3aa: ASSPQGRETQY
j_gene: TRBJ1-1; v_gene: TRBV4-3; abundance: .; d_gene: .; CDR3aa: ASSFRAGGITEAF
j_gene: TRBJ2-5; v_gene: TRBV12-3/TRBV12-4; abundance: few; d_gene: .; CDR3aa: ASSSPQSTQY
j_gene: TRBJ2-7; v_gene: TRBV19; abundance: .; d_gene: .; CDR3aa: ASSSDYGVYYEQY